This is a list of T cell receptor beta chains from one sample in a study of shared clonotypes between healthy human individuals. Produced via immunoSEQ multiplex PCR; TCRdb's table is partial and in-frame only. The sample yields about half a million clones, around three quarters seen once. What was sequenced was PBMCs. All receptors come from a woman between 40 and 55 years old in good health. Some clones in this sample may be carry-over from other donors' samples. The CDR3 runs from the conserved cysteine through the conserved F or W. D genes are given only for firm matches. Not every row has a clone size; where given, it reads once, few, many or a size class.

j_call,clone_size,d_call,v_call,cdr3_nt,cdr3_aa
TRBJ1-4,-,-,TRBV6-5,TGTGCCAGCAGTTACTTCACAGGGAATAATGAAAAACTGTTTTTT,CASSYFTGNNEKLFF
TRBJ2-3,-,-,TRBV10-1,TGCGCCAGCAGTACCTTAAATCAGGCAGATACGCAGTATTTT,CASSTLNQADTQYF
TRBJ2-2,few,-,TRBV19,TGTGCCAGTACTACGTACCCGAACACCGGGGAGCTGTTTTTT,CASTTYPNTGELFF
TRBJ2-1,few,TRBD2,TRBV7-3,TGTGCCAGCAGCTTATCCGGGACTAGCGGCAATGAGCAGTTCTTC,CASSLSGTSGNEQFF
TRBJ2-1,-,-,TRBV10-2,TGCGCCAGCAAGGTGAAACGGGACTTTTATATTAATGAGCAGTTCTTC,CASKVKRDFYINEQFF
TRBJ1-2,few,-,TRBV14,TGTGCCAGCAGCCAAGTTCAGGGGTGGAACTATGGCTACACCTTC,CASSQVQGWNYGYTF
TRBJ1-2,few,-,TRBV20-1,TGCAGTGCTAGAAAGTATGGCTACACCTTC,CSARKYGYTF
TRBJ1-2,-,TRBD1,TRBV5-1,TGCGCCAGCAGCTTGGTTGGGACAGGGGATGGCTACACCTTC,CASSLVGTGDGYTF
TRBJ2-1,many,TRBD2,TRBV27,TGTGCCAGCAGTTCCTATTTAGCGGGAGGATACAATGAGCAGTTCTTC,CASSSYLAGGYNEQFF
TRBJ2-7,-,-,TRBV30,TGTGCCTGGAGTGTACGGGCAGACTTTGGCGAGCAGTACTTC,CAWSVRADFGEQYF
TRBJ2-7,-,-,TRBV9,TGTGCCAGCAGCGTAGAGGGGAGGCCCGGCCACGAGCAGTACTTC,CASSVEGRPGHEQYF
TRBJ2-3,-,-,TRBV10-3,TGTGCCATCAAAGGTTGGGGGCGTTCCTCCACAGATACGCAGTATTTT,CAIKGWGRSSTDTQYF
TRBJ1-1,-,-,TRBV10-3,TGTGCCATCAGTGAAGGGGCCGCCGACACTGAAGCTTTCTTT,CAISEGAADTEAFF